Below, 5 T cell receptor beta chains from the same sample are listed, as sequenced in a study of blood T cell repertoires in COVID-19. Clones were read by immunoSEQ multiplex PCR, and TCRdb kept only the in-frame ones, dropping some. The data contain more than 100,000 clones, 80% to 90% of them singletons. The sample consisted of peripheral blood. The receptors originated from a human donor in a cohort sampled during active COVID-19.

The table lists this clone with a few counts. The J gene is TRBJ2-3, the V gene TRBV7-8, with 9 nucleotides matching TRBD2. The CDR3 contains 15 residues. Germline V gene data show CDR1 as SGHVS and CDR2 as FQNEAQ. V lost 1 base to trimming and J lost 5 bases; unmatched junction nucleotides: 4. CDR3 bases: TGTGCCAGCAGCTTAGGACTAGCGGTGCAAGATACGCAGTATTTT. Its translation: CASSLGLAVQDTQYF.

The chain has TRBV19 and TRBJ2-7; D is undetermined. Germline V lookup: CDR1 LNHDA, CDR2 SQIVND (reference sequence). V was cut by 1 base and J by 7 bases, with 11 bases left in between. The CDR3 sequence is 13 residues long. CDR3 DNA: TGTGCCAGTAGTATAGCCACGGGTTGGGAGCAGTACTTC. It is translated as CASSIATGWEQYF. The whole variable domain, filled in from reference TRBV19 and TRBJ2-7, reads DGGITQSPKYLFRKEGQNVTLSCEQNLNHDAMYWYRQDPGQGLRLIYYSQIVNDFQKGDIAEGYSVSREKKESFPLTVTSAQKNPTAFYLCASSIATGWEQYFGPGTRLTVT.

The CDR3, as DNA: TGTGCCAGCAGCCCAAGGACAGGGGTCTACGAGCAGTACTTC. Protein sequence: CASSPRTGVYEQYF. The chain uses TRBV7-2 and TRBJ2-7, with TRBD1 matching 9 bases. After removal of 5 bases from V and 3 bases from J, the junction contained 5 bases not matched to a gene. The CDR3 sequence is 14 residues long. Germline CDR1 SGHTA, CDR2 FQGNSA.

The chain carries TRBV15 and TRBJ2-1; D is possibly TRBD1 (5 bases). The length of the CDR3 is 17 residues. Per the germline V gene, CDR1 is LNHNV and CDR2 is YYDKDF (reference sequence). V lost 0 bases to trimming and J lost 3 bases, with 15 bases between them. This CDR3 is CATSRDRGQNHYNEQFF. Written as DNA, the CDR3 is TGTGCCACCAGCAGAGATAGGGGCCAGAACCACTACAATGAGCAGTTCTTC.

J is TRBJ1-2 and V is TRBV28; D is ambiguous. The CDR3 totals 14 residues. The V end lost 4 bases, the J end lost 4 bases, and 13 bases lay between the germline ends. Germline V gene data show CDR1 as MDHEN and CDR2 as SYDVKM. The chain's CDR3 is CASSSTPSVYGYTF. CDR3 in DNA: TGTGCCAGCAGTTCTACCCCCTCTGTCTATGGCTACACCTTC.